Following are 26 T cell receptor beta chains from one sample sequenced in a study of cytomegalovirus exposure and HLA in healthy donors. The PCR had 60 Vbeta and 13 Jbeta primers. TCRdb's copy holds only in-frame clones and misses some; the assay was immunoSEQ multiplex PCR. This sample's clone table lists tens of thousands of clones. Sequencing was performed on PBMCs. The receptors were sampled from a man aged 18 to 30 in good health and CMV-seropositive.

This chain links TRBV28 with TRBJ2-7, with D tentatively TRBD2 (6 bases). V was clipped by 4 bases and J by 5 bases, with 15 bases between them. CDR1 MDHEN and CDR2 SYDVKM come from the germline V gene. This CDR3 contains 14 residues. Here the CDR3 DNA reads TGTGCCAGCAGTTACCAGGGAGGTCTCGACGAGCAGTACTTC. It codes for CASSYQGGLDEQYF. Drawing the rest from reference TRBV28 and TRBJ2-7, the complete variable domain is DVKVTQSSRYLVKRTGEKVFLECVQDMDHENMFWYRQDPGLGLRLIYFSYDVKMKEKGDIPEGYSVSREKKERFSLILESASTNQTSMYLCASSYQGGLDEQYFGPGTRLTVT.

CDR3 sequence (DNA): TGTGCCAGCAGCTTAGATCAAGTAACGGGTGGGGAGACCCAGTACTTC. Translated, it gives CASSLDQVTGGETQYF. The chain employs TRBV11-2 and TRBJ2-5, with D unresolved. This CDR3 region has 16 residues. V was pared by 0 bases and J by 5 bases, with 16 bases between. Germline CDR1 reads SGHAT; CDR2 reads FQNNGV.

V gene TRBV2 combines with J gene TRBJ2-5, with 12 positions matching TRBD2. This CDR3 region has 17 residues. The V and J ends lost 4 bases and 5 bases, in that order; junction bases with no gene match: 11. Germline V gene lookup returns CDR1 SNHLY and CDR2 FYNNEI. The CDR3 bases are TGTGCCAGCAGTGTGCTAGCGGGGGGGCGTAGTGGGGAGACCCAGTACTTC. Protein product: CASSVLAGGRSGETQYF.

V usage is TRBV7-8 and J usage is TRBJ2-5; 13 bases match TRBD2. Trimming cost V 1 base and J 5 bases; bases outside gene matches: 4. CDR3 length: 16 residues. Germline values: CDR1 SGHVS, CDR2 FQNEAQ. The CDR3 spells CASSLGGLAGVETQYF. CDR3 nucleotide sequence: TGTGCCAGCAGCTTAGGAGGACTAGCGGGAGTTGAGACCCAGTACTTC.

The chain carries TRBV2 and TRBJ2-7, with TRBD1 matching over 7 bases. The CDR3 is made up of 13 amino acids. The trim removed 6 bases at V and 3 bases at J, leaving 5 bases unmatched. Germline lookup yields CDR1 SNHLY and CDR2 FYNNEI. CDR3 DNA sequence: TGTGCCAGCAGCGACAGGGTTTTCTACGAGCAGTACTTC. Amino acids: CASSDRVFYEQYF.

The chain recombines TRBV6-6 with TRBJ2-6; TRBD1 agrees at 8 bases. The V gene end was trimmed by 0 bases and the J gene end by 7 bases; junction bases not matched to a gene: 2. CDR1 MNHNY and CDR2 SVGAGI come from the germline V gene (reference sequence). CDR3 length: 15 residues. The CDR3: CASSYSGTGANVLTF. CDR3 coding DNA: TGTGCCAGCAGTTACTCAGGGACAGGCGCCAACGTCCTGACTTTC.

As regards this clone: The sample has other DNA sequences that encode this CDR3 too. V is TRBV19 and J is TRBJ1-1, with D possibly being TRBD1 (5 bases). Germline loops: CDR1 LNHDA, CDR2 SQIVND (reference sequence). Trimming removed 2 bases at V and 5 bases at J, with 9 bases between. The CDR3 is 13 residues long. CDR3 sequence: CASSITGGTEAFF. DNA of the CDR3: TGTGCCAGTAGTATAACCGGGGGGACTGAAGCTTTCTTT.

The J gene is TRBJ2-3, the V gene TRBV7-6; tentatively, D is TRBD1 (6 bases). The CDR3 is made up of 17 amino acids. The V gene's germline CDR1 is SGHVS and CDR2 FNYEAQ. Trimming left V 0 bases short and J 1 base short, with 14 bases between. The CDR3: CASSLAQGPGGTDTQYF. CDR3 in DNA: TGTGCCAGCAGCTTAGCGCAGGGGCCCGGGGGCACAGATACGCAGTATTTT.

This chain uses TRBV6-1 with TRBJ1-1, with 8 bases lining up with TRBD1. Germline CDR1 and CDR2: MNHNS and SASEGT. The trim removed 4 bases at V and 1 base at J, leaving 5 bases unmatched. There are 15 residues in the CDR3. For the CDR3, the DNA is TGTGCCAGCAGTGGACAGGGGCTACAGAACACTGAAGCTTTCTTT. Translating it yields CASSGQGLQNTEAFF.

The V call is TRBV10-3, the J call TRBJ2-3, with TRBD2 identical over 7 bases. CDR1 ENHRY and CDR2 SYGVKD come from the germline V gene. The CDR3 runs 16 residues. J gave up 3 bases and V 3 bases, and 9 bases lay outside the gene matches. The CDR3 spells CAISEGRAGPTDTQYF. The CDR3 coding sequence is TGTGCCATCAGTGAAGGTAGAGCGGGACCGACAGATACGCAGTATTTT.

The chain combines TRBV27 with TRBJ2-5, with 9 positions matching TRBD2. The end of the DNA is better explained by TRBJ2-7, so the J call may be wrong. Germline V gene sequence: CDR1 MNHEY, CDR2 SMNVEV (reference sequence). CDR3 length equals 14 residues. CDR3 sequence (DNA): TGTGCCAGCAGTCCGGGACTAGCTACTTACGAGCAGTACTTC. It encodes CASSPGLATYEQYF.

The CDR3, as DNA: TGTGCCACCCGGACAGGGGACTACGAGCAGTACTTC. Its protein is CATRTGDYEQYF. This sequence joins TRBV10-3 and TRBJ2-7; TRBD1 aligns across 9 bases. CDR1 is ENHRY, CDR2 SYGVKD, per germline. CDR3 length equals 12 residues. Trimming at V came to 10 bases and at J to 3 bases, leaving 4 bases not matched to a gene.

This chain links TRBV28 with TRBJ2-2; 8 nucleotides line up with TRBD2. Germline values: CDR1 MDHEN, CDR2 SYDVKM. J lost 7 bases, V lost 4 bases, and 11 bases had no gene match. The CDR3 runs 16 residues. The CDR3 DNA reads TGTGCCAGCAGTTCCGCCGGGGGGGGTCTGATCGGGGAGCTGTTTTTT. This translates into CASSSAGGGLIGELFF.

The V gene is TRBV6-6, the J gene TRBJ1-2; 8 nucleotides agree with TRBD1. Germline V gene lookup returns CDR1 MNHNY and CDR2 SVGAGI (reference sequence). V was clipped by 5 bases and J by 4 bases; unmatched bases: 9. The CDR3 spans 15 residues. The CDR3 loop is CASSQTGTGLYGYTF. The CDR3 DNA sequence: TGTGCCAGCAGTCAGACCGGGACAGGCCTCTATGGCTACACCTTC.

The V call is TRBV5-7, the J call TRBJ2-7; TRBD2 agrees at 10 bases. TRBV5-7 qualifies as an ORF whose function is uncertain. The CDR3 sequence is 16 residues long. The V gene end was trimmed by 1 base and the J gene end by 0 bases; junction bases not matched to a gene: 4. The CDR3 is CASSLRLAGASYEQYF. The CDR3 DNA follows: TGTGCCAGCAGCTTGCGGCTAGCGGGGGCCTCCTACGAGCAGTACTTC.

On this clone: Compared with germline, one end of the junction differs, possibly owing to a read error. The V and J genes are TRBV10-3 and TRBJ1-1; D not certain. Germline CDR1 and CDR2: ENHRY and SYGVKD. This CDR3 contains 11 residues. The CDR3 coding sequence is TGTGCCATCGGTGACTTTCCTGAAGCTTTCTTT. It translates to CAIGDFPEAFF.

V is TRBV19 and J is TRBJ1-2; maybe TRBD1 (5 bases). Germline V CDR1 and CDR2: LNHDA, SQIVND (reference sequence). V dropped 3 bases and J dropped 0 bases, with 17 bases sitting between them. CDR3 length equals 17 residues. CDR3 protein: CASSISLRRQTNYGYTF. CDR3 sequence (DNA): TGTGCCAGTAGTATCTCCCTTAGAAGACAGACTAACTATGGCTACACCTTC.

The chain uses TRBV14 and TRBJ2-3, with TRBD2 identical over 8 bases. Per the germline V gene, CDR1 is SGHDN and CDR2 is FVKESK. The CDR3 runs 16 residues. After removal of 0 bases from V and 0 bases from J, the junction contained 2 bases not matched to a gene. The DNA of the CDR3 is TGTGCCAGCAGCCAAGACGGGGGGGTTAGCACAGATACGCAGTATTTT. Translated: CASSQDGGVSTDTQYF. Supplemented by reference TRBV14 and TRBJ2-3, the full variable domain reads EAGVTQFPSHSVIEKGQTVTLRCDPISGHDNLYWYRRVMGKEIKFLLHFVKESKQDESGMPNNRFLAERTGGTYSTLKVQPAELEDSGVYFCASSQDGGVSTDTQYFGPGTRLTVL.

This rearrangement joins TRBV12-2 to TRBJ1-2; the table assigns TRBD1, which was not confirmed against the DNA. TRBV12-2 has pseudogene status. The CDR3 length is 17 residues. The CDR3 region is CASRLVGGHLPNYGYTF. CDR3 in DNA: TGTGCAAGTCGCTTAGTTGGTGGACACCTTCCTAACTATGGCTACACCTTC.

The chain employs TRBV19 and TRBJ2-1, with D uncertain. Germline assignment: CDR1 LNHDA and CDR2 SQIVND (reference sequence). This CDR3 is 16 amino acids long. V lost 1 base and J 3 bases, leaving 13 bases between the germline ends. CDR3: CASSIARLAVYNEQFF. The CDR3 bases are TGTGCCAGTAGTATAGCCAGATTAGCCGTCTACAATGAGCAGTTCTTC.

V usage is TRBV11-2 and J usage is TRBJ2-5, with a possible D match to TRBD1 (5 bases). Germline loops: CDR1 SGHAT, CDR2 FQNNGV. Between the trimmed V and J ends, which lost 0 bases and 5 bases, there was a span of 7 bases. The CDR3 has 13 amino acids. The CDR3 spells CASSLDRVETQYF. The CDR3, as DNA: TGTGCCAGCAGCTTAGACAGGGTGGAGACCCAGTACTTC.

J is TRBJ1-5 and V is TRBV9, with a possible D match to TRBD1 (6 bases). V lost 0 bases and J 6 bases, leaving 13 bases between the germline ends. CDR3 size: 15 residues. In germline, CDR1 is SGDLS, CDR2 YYNGEE. The CDR3 nucleotides are TGTGCCAGCAGCGTAGGGGGGGGCGCAGGTCAGCCCCAGCATTTT. Translated: CASSVGGGAGQPQHF.

The V and J genes are TRBV2 and TRBJ1-3; 7 bases are a match to TRBD1. The CDR3 has 14 amino acids. V gave up 11 bases and J gave up 0 bases; unmatched junction bases: 7. Germline V gives CDR1 SNHLY, CDR2 FYNNEI. The CDR3 region is CAVKGDSSGNTIYF. CDR3 sequence (DNA): TGTGCCGTAAAGGGGGACAGCTCTGGAAACACCATATATTTT.

The genes are TRBV5-4 and TRBJ1-2, with 10 bases lining up with TRBD1. Germline values: CDR1 SGHNT, CDR2 YYREEE (reference sequence). The CDR3 runs 16 residues. Trimming took 3 bases from V and 2 from J; bases not matched to a gene: 7. The CDR3 here is CASSSEGTGANYGYTF. DNA for the CDR3: TGTGCCAGCAGCTCTGAGGGGACAGGGGCCAACTATGGCTACACCTTC.

This chain connects TRBV6-1 to TRBJ2-1; TRBD2 agrees at 10 bases. CDR3 size: 15 residues. Germline V gene sequence: CDR1 MNHNS, CDR2 SASEGT. The V segment lost 1 base and the J segment 3 bases; nucleotides outside the gene matches: 0. The CDR3 is CASSEVAGGYNEQFF. The CDR3 region has the DNA TGTGCCAGCAGTGAAGTAGCGGGAGGCTACAATGAGCAGTTCTTC.

The genes are TRBV5-1 and TRBJ2-3; D unresolved. V shed 6 bases and J shed 0 bases, with 8 bases lying between them. This CDR3 is 13 amino acids long. Germline-derived CDR1 and CDR2 are SGHRS and YFSETQ. The chain's CDR3 is CASTNPSTDTQYF. CDR3 DNA sequence: TGCGCCAGCACTAATCCTAGCACAGATACGCAGTATTTT.